Detailed here is one TCR beta chain. The record originates from a study of blood T cell repertoires in COVID-19. For the study at large: Some COVID-19 samples were acute and others convalescent; all came from the United States, Italy and Spain. PBMCs, B-cell-depleted T cells, or T cells were the source of the cDNA or gDNA that made up the material.

There are 12 residues in the CDR3. V was cut by 4 bases and J by 5 bases, with 7 bases left in between. The germline V gene encodes CDR1 SGHRS and CDR2 YFSETQ. The authors' processing: Counts of nucleated cells, estimated from reference gene primer amplification, were obtained. Using immunoSEQ multiplex PCR, the repertoire was profiled, and TCRdb retains in-frame clones only, with some absent. V and J calls plus clone size are reproduced from that table; the DNA served to infer D and trimming. Found here are about 40,000 clones, 84% of them singletons; the top ten hold roughly 15%. The material sequenced was peripheral blood. The rearrangement joins TRBV5-1 to TRBJ2-1; D may be TRBD1 (5 bases). The clonotype comes from a man aged 50-59 years with active or convalescent COVID-19. The CDR3 is CASSLTDNEQFF. DNA of the CDR3: TGCGCCAGCAGCCTGACAGACAATGAGCAGTTCTTC.